What follows is one T cell receptor (beta chain) and its context. The entry originates in a study of blood T cell repertoires in COVID-19. Study summary: Sources were T cells, B-cell-depleted T cells, or PBMCs; the material itself was cDNA or gDNA.

Germline values: CDR1 SGHDT, CDR2 YYEEEE. The CDR3 length is 16 residues. J gave up 8 bases and V 0 bases, and 10 bases lay outside the gene matches. The table came from immunoSEQ multiplex PCR; TCRdb's copy has only in-frame clones and leaves some out. The sample holds some 100,000 clones, about nine tenths seen once. The material sequenced was peripheral blood. V is TRBV5-6 and J is TRBJ2-3; 9 positions match TRBD1. This receptor was taken from a man in his fifties with acute or convalescent COVID-19. The CDR3 sequence: CASSLEVGTGLATQYF. DNA of the CDR3: TGTGCCAGCAGCTTGGAAGTCGGGACAGGGCTCGCTACGCAGTATTTT.